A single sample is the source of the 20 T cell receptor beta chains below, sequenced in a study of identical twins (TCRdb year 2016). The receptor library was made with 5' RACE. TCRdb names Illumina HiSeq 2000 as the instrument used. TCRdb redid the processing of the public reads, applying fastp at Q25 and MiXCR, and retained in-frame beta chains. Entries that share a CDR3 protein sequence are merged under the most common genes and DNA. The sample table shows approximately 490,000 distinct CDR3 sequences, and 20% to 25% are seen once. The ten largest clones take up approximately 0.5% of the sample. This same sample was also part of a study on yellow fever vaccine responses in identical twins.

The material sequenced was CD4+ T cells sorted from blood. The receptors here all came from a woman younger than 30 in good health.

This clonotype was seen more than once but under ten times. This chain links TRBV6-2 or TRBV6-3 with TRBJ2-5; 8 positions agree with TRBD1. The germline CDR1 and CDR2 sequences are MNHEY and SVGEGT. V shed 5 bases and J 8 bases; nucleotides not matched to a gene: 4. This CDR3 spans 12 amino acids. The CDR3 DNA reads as TGTGCCAGCAGTACTGGACAGGGCACCCAGTACTTC. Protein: CASSTGQGTQYF.

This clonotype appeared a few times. Here the CDR3 DNA reads TGTGCCAGTAAGCTACTAGCGGGTCAAGAGACCCAGTACTTC. It encodes CASKLLAGQETQYF. This sequence joins TRBV27 and TRBJ2-5; TRBD2 matches at 9 bases. J lost 2 bases, V lost 9 bases, and 7 bases had no gene match. CDR1 is MNHEY, CDR2 SMNVEV, per germline (reference sequence). The CDR3 runs to 14 residues.

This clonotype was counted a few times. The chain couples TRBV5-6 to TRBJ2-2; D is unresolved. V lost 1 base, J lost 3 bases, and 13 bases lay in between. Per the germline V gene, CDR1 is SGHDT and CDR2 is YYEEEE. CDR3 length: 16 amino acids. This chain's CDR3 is CASSLLLGVDTGELFF. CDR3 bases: TGTGCCAGCAGCTTGCTTCTCGGCGTTGACACCGGGGAGCTGTTTTTT.

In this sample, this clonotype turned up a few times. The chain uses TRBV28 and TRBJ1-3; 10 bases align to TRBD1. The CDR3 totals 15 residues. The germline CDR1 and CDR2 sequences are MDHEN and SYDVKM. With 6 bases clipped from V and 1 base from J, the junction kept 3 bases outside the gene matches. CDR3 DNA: TGTGCCAGCAGCCGGGACAGGGGTTCTGGAAACACCATATATTTT. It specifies CASSRDRGSGNTIYF.

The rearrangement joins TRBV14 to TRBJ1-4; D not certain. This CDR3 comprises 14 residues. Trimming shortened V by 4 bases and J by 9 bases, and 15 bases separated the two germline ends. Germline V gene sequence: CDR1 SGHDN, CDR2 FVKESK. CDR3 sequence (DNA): TGTGCCAGCAGCCTGCGTGGCGGTGGCCAAAAACTGTTTTTT. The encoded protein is CASSLRGGGQKLFF.

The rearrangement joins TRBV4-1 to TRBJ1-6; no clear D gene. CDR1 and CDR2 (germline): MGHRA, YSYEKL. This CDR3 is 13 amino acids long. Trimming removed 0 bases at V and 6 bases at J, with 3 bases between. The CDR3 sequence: CASSQETNSPLHF. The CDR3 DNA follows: TGCGCCAGCAGCCAAGAAACTAATTCACCCCTCCACTTT.

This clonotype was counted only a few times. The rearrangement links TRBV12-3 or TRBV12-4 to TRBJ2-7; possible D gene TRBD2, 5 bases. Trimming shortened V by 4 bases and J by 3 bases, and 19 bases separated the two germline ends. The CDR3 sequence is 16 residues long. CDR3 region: CASSSLGSRERYEQYF. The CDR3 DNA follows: TGTGCCAGCAGTTCCCTGGGTTCGAGGGAGCGCTACGAGCAGTACTTC.

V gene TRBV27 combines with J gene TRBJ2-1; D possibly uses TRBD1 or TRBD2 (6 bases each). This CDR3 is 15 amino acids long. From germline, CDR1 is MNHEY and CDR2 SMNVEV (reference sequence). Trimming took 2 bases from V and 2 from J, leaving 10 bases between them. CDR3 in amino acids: CASSLGGQPYNEQFF. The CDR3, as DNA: TGTGCCAGCAGTTTAGGGGGGCAGCCCTACAATGAGCAGTTCTTC.

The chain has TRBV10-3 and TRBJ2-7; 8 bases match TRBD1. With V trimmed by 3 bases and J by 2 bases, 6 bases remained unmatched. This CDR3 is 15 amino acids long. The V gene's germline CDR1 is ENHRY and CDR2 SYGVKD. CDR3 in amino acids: CAISEGGQGAYEQYV. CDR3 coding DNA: TGTGCCATCAGTGAAGGCGGACAGGGCGCCTACGAGCAGTACGTC.

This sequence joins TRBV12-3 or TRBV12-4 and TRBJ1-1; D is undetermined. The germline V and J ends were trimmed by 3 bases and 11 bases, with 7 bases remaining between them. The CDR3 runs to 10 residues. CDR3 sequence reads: CASSLDGAFF. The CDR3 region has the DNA TGTGCCAGCAGTTTGGACGGGGCTTTCTTT.

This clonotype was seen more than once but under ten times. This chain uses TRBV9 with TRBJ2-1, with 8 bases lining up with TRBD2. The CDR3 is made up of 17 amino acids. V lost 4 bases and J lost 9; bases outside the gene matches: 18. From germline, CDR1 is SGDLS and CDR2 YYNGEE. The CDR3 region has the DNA TGTGCCAGCAGCCTAGCTAGTAGCGGGATTGGGTATGTTGAGCAGTTCTTC. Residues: CASSLASSGIGYVEQFF.

The DNA of the CDR3 is TGTGCCAGCAGCGGGAGATTGACAGATACGCAGTATTTT. Translating it yields CASSGRLTDTQYF. V and J are TRBV14 and TRBJ2-3; the D gene is possibly TRBD2 (5 bases). Deletions cut 5 bases from V and 3 bases from J, with 9 bases between. Germline V gene data show CDR1 as SGHDN and CDR2 as FVKESK. The CDR3 is made up of 13 amino acids.

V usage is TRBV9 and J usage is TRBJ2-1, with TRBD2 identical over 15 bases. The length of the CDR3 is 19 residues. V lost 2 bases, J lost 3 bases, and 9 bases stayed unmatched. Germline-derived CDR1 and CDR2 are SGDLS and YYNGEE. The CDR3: CASSVMGLAGGQIYNEQFF. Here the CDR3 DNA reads TGTGCCAGCAGCGTCATGGGACTAGCGGGAGGCCAAATCTACAATGAGCAGTTCTTC.

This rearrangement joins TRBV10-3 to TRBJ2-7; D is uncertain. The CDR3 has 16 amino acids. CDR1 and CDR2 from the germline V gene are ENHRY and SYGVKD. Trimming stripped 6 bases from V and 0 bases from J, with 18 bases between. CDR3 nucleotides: TGTGCCATCAGACCCCAGCCGGCCCTTGACTCCTACGAGCAGTACTTC. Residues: CAIRPQPALDSYEQYF.

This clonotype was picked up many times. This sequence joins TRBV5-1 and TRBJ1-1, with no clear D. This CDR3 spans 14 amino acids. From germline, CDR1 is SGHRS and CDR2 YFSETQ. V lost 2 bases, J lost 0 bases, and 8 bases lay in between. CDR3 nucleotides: TGCGCCAGCAGCTTTGGGCCGGTGAACACTGAAGCTTTCTTT. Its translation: CASSFGPVNTEAFF.

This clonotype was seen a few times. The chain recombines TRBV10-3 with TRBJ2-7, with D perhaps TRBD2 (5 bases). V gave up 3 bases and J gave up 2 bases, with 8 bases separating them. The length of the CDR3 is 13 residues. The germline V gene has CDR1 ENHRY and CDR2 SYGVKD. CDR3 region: CAISDRGPYEQYV. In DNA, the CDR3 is TGTGCCATCAGTGATCGGGGTCCCTACGAGCAGTACGTC.

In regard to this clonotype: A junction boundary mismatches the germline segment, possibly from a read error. The CDR3 reads CASSGAGIRSF. In DNA, the CDR3 is TGTGCCAGCAGCGGCGCGGGGATCAGGTCCTTC. The gene calls are TRBV3-1 and TRBJ2-1; D is possibly TRBD2 (6 bases). The CDR3 extends over 11 amino acids. Germline assignment: CDR1 LGHDT and CDR2 YNNKEL (reference sequence).

The chain's CDR3 is CASSQGAEQYV. DNA of the CDR3: TGTGCCAGCAGTCAGGGGGCCGAGCAGTACGTC. The chain combines TRBV6-2 or TRBV6-3 with TRBJ2-7, with 8 bases fitting TRBD1. Germline V gene data show CDR1 as MNHEY and CDR2 as SVGEGT. V lost 5 bases and J lost 6; bases outside the gene matches: 0. This CDR3 contains 11 residues.

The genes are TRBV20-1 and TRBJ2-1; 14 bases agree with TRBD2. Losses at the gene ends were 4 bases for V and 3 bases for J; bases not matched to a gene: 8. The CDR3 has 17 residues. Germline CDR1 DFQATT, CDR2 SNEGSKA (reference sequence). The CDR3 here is CSATRLAGGHIYNEQFF. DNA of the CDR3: TGCAGTGCTACCCGACTAGCGGGAGGGCATATCTACAATGAGCAGTTCTTC.

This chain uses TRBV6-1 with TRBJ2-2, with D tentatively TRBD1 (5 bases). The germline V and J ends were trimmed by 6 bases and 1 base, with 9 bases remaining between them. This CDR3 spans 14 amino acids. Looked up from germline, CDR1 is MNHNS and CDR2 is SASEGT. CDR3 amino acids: CASRATGNTGELFF. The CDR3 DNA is TGTGCCAGCAGAGCCACAGGGAACACCGGGGAGCTGTTTTTT.